This T cell receptor (beta chain) is drawn from a study of OX40 agonist ivuxolimab in advanced cancers. Whole-study context: Dosing consisted of intravenous ivuxolimab at 0.01 to 10 mg/kg every 2 weeks. Overall study results and limits: At 0.1 to 3.0 mg/kg and by week 6, CD4+ and CD8+ T cells in the blood had expanded clonally. Average numbers of expanded clones were greater in CD8+ T cells than in CD4+.

CDR1 is MNHEY, CDR2 SVGAGI, per germline. Trimming stripped 0 bases from V and 0 bases from J, with 9 bases between. The CDR3 runs to 15 residues. A word on this clone: The antigen is not known.

Measured with immunoSEQ multiplex PCR; TCRdb has only the in-frame clones, and not every one. The sample yields tens of thousands of clones, 82% seen once. The gene calls are TRBV6-5 and TRBJ2-7, with D possibly matching TRBD1 (6 bases). The source material was CD4+ or CD8+ T cells sorted from blood, sampled in a trial of the OX40 agonist ivuxolimab. The receptor was isolated from an adult with an advanced solid tumor such as melanoma, head and neck, liver or kidney cancer. The CDR3 nucleotides read TGTGCCAGCAGTTACTCGGGGACAAGCTCCTACGAGCAGTACTTC. Residues: CASSYSGTSSYEQYF.